This is a list of T cell receptor beta chains from one sample in a study of blood T cell repertoires in COVID-19. Produced via immunoSEQ multiplex PCR; TCRdb's table is partial and in-frame only. This repertoire shows some 300,000 clones, nearly 90% found once; its top ten account for over 3.5%. The sequenced sample consisted of PBMCs or T cells enriched from blood (not recorded which). The origin of the receptors is a woman aged 18-29 years with acute COVID-19. Each CDR3 is given with its conserved first and last residue.

>TRBV19|TRBJ2-7
CASSIREGSYEQYF
>TRBV28|TRBJ1-1
CASSLSGDRKAFF
>TRBV27|TRBJ2-4
CASSPAGPQNIQYF
>TRBV2|TRBJ1-4
CASQDAIDEKLFF
>TRBV6-5|TRBJ2-7
CASSSGLNEQYF
>TRBV28|TRBJ1-2
CASRGTGDFYYGYTF
>TRBV7-2|TRBJ1-1
CASSSRQGSAEAFF
>TRBV27|TRBJ1-6
CASSLQHYNSPLHF
>TRBV2|TRBJ1-1
CASRPTGGGTEAFF
>TRBV30|TRBJ1-2
CAWSVMGSYGYTF
>TRBV15|TRBJ2-3
CATSRDLQGKFGADTQYF
>TRBV9|TRBJ1-1
CASSAEHKIRDRGEAFF
>TRBV18|TRBJ2-1
CASSPPGGAEQFF
>TRBV30|TRBJ2-7
CATAWSSGSPTFHEQYF
>TRBV14|TRBJ2-3
CASSPLGRWDSPTDTQYF
>TRBV7-2|TRBJ1-5
CASSLVRGYSNQPQHF
>TRBV19|TRBJ1-1
CASSMTGFTEAFF
>TRBV3-1/TRBV3-2|TRBJ2-4
CASSQGGLAEAKNIQYF
>TRBV24-1|TRBJ2-3
CATVLAGVPDTQYF
>TRBV7-3|TRBJ2-1
CASSPGLDNEQFF
>TRBV27|TRBJ2-7
CASTTRGRVGYEQYF
>TRBV6-6|TRBJ2-7
CASRGGVGYYEQYF